The T cell receptor beta chain under discussion was sequenced for a study of cytomegalovirus exposure and HLA in healthy donors. This PCR relied on a set of 60 Vbeta primers and 13 Jbeta primers. Libraries were prepared by immunoSEQ multiplex PCR; TCRdb keeps only in-frame clonotypes and omits some of them. This sample has about 140,000 clones, with 80% to 85% found just once. Concerning this clone itself: Antigen unknown.

Healthy bone marrow donors made up the cohort. Findings of the study overall: A later analysis linked a missense DCLRE1C variant to TCR beta V- and J-gene trimming. The authors listed 150 to 200 TCR beta chains as cytomegalovirus-associated. Later work showed greater clonal expansion in HLA-associated TCR beta chains than in equally common others.

Germline V CDR1 and CDR2: SGHNT, YENEEA. V was shortened by 0 bases and J by 0 bases, with 7 bases between the two germline ends. The CDR3 contains 15 residues. This TCR was recovered from a female donor in good health and CMV-seronegative. The chain joins TRBV11-3 to TRBJ2-3; D might be TRBD1 (6 bases). The sample taken for sequencing was PBMCs. The CDR3 sequence is CASSLDGQSTDTQYF. The CDR3 DNA reads TGTGCCAGCAGCTTAGACGGACAGAGCACAGATACGCAGTATTTT.